This T cell receptor beta chain came from a study of T cells in women clearing cervical HPV infection listed by TCRdb under 2018. For the wider study: The cases were under 30 women with histologically confirmed HPV16-related CIN3 or worse, and 2 of these cases were invasive cancers. Since only a few of the women had HLA typing available, the possibility that HLA type was acting as a confounder could not be ruled out. Blood from cases was drawn at the visit where the lesion was first identified, while blood from controls was drawn once the infection was no longer detected. The exploratory proof-of-principle case-control study was nested within the Guanacaste HPV Natural History Study in Costa Rica and compared TCR repertoires across cervical HPV16 outcomes. Cases and controls were matched on year of sample collection and on age within five years. Five blinded duplicates per group were added as quality controls, so that roughly 60 samples were obtained: roughly 50 participants and around 10 replicates. Controls were around 25 women whose single incident HPV16 infection cleared within 12 months without precancer or cancer developing. Among cases, blood sampling occurred a median of about 150 days after lesion detection, with an interquartile range of about 85 to 200 days. In the parent cohort, some 10,000 women aged 18 or older were enrolled in Guanacaste, Costa Rica, during about 1993 to 1995 and then followed for approximately 7 years. Cases had a median age of almost 35 years compared with about 40 for controls, and baseline characteristics showed no significant differences between the groups.

From the cysteine up to the phenylalanine, the CDR3 has a length of 15 residues. Part of the CDR3 DNA is given, 36 bases translated from base 1. Trimmed from V: 0 bases; trimmed from J: 0 bases; junction bases lacking a gene match: 2. Taken from the germline V gene (reference sequence), the CDR1 and CDR2 loops are SGHNT and YYREEE. Every participant had a single incident cervical HPV16 infection, and women with prevalent HPV16 infections were excluded. Cervical HPV DNA was detected with MY09/MY11 PCR, and genotyping was done with dot-blot hybridization. Roughly 16 mL of heparinized blood were centrifuged, and the buffy coat was split into aliquots, frozen at -30 degrees C, and then kept at -80 degrees C. QIAGEN kits were used to extract genomic DNA from the buffy coat specimens. Here is what the overall study found, with its caveats: Across sequencing depths, CIN3+ cases showed significantly higher TCR repertoire richness than controls, but evenness did not differ between the groups. Because T-cell numbers per sample were unknown, differences in richness could reflect varying T-cell content rather than repertoire biology. Lower TRBV6-7 relative abundance was observed in cases than in controls (around 0.1% versus 0.15%; Bonferroni P = 0.0008). Whether associations preceded infection or resulted from infection could not be shown with the cross-sectional design, and effector/memory subsets and HPV-specific T cells were not isolated. Cases were distinguished from controls with an estimated AUC of around 0.85 by random forest classifiers combining richness and V gene abundances.

A note on this clone: Its antigen is not yet known. The CDR3 end is not reached by the read, which stops 3 residues before it; the germline J gene fills it in.

TCR beta CDR3 regions were amplified by multiplex PCR using the immunoSEQ assay from an average of about 1.2 ug genomic DNA per sample. The assay corrected primer bias using a complete synthetic TCR repertoire to establish an amplification baseline. The amplicons were sequenced on the Illumina platform. Under the source paper's analysis protocol: Sequences were error-corrected by clustering with frequency ratios and a modified nearest-neighbor algorithm, then analyzed in the immunoSEQ Analyzer with IMGT gene definitions. At each rarefaction depth, TCR richness and evenness were averaged across 20 rarefaction repeats, and samples with fewer sequences than that depth were excluded. Relative abundances of V, D and J genes were compared between groups using Wilcoxon rank sum tests, with FDR correction applied. In the blinded duplicates, the intraclass correlation was approximately 96% for TCR richness and averaged about 80% across 55 to 75 gene segments. TCRdb limited this immuneACCESS table to in-frame rearrangements with V and J called. A share of clones is missing; checked studies link under half to unresolved V genes, and the rest is unexplained. The DNA was the basis for D and trimming; V, J and clone size are from that table. In this sample's table one finds around 16,000 clones. About 7.8% of the sample is taken by the ten largest.

The V gene is TRBV5-4 and the J gene is TRBJ1-1; TRBD1 matches 7 bases in the middle. The sample consisted of blood buffy coat. The TCR was taken from a woman aged 18 to 75 with a cervical HPV16 infection that either progressed to CIN3+ or cleared (not recorded which). The CDR3 has the sequence CASSLGGQMNTEAFF. The covered CDR3 bases are TGTGCCAGCAGCTTGGGGGGACAGATGAACACTGAA.